The entry below gives a single TCR beta chain sequence along with its context. Assay used: immunoSEQ multiplex PCR; TCRdb lists only in-frame clones, some missing. The sample gives approximately 55,000 clones, roughly 86% of which show up once; over 20% is in the top ten. The data stem from a study of PD-L1 blockade in urothelial cancer. Study-wide context: Intravenous atezolizumab, 1,200 mg every 3 weeks, was begun by patients in the mid-2010s. Analyzed time points were 3 weeks (second dose) and 6 weeks after therapy began. Patients arrived having already received 0 to 3 prior chemotherapy regimens.

Sample time point: pretreatment peripheral blood. The receptor was derived from a man aged 60 to 75 with urothelial cancer. Sequences were derived from PBMCs, sampled around atezolizumab (anti-PD-L1) treatment.

CDR3 loop: CASSLGDRAPLGNTEAFF. The CDR3 bases are TGCGCCAGCAGCTTGGGGGACAGGGCCCCCTTAGGAAACACTGAAGCTTTCTTT. The rearrangement links TRBV5-1 to TRBJ1-1; 9 bases fit TRBD1. Losses at the gene ends were 0 bases for V and 2 bases for J; bases not matched to a gene: 11. The CDR3 contains 18 residues. Germline-derived CDR1 and CDR2 are SGHRS and YFSETQ. The full variable domain, with the rest looked up from reference TRBV5-1 and TRBJ1-1, is KAGVTQTPRYLIKTRGQQVTLSCSPISGHRSVSWYQQTPGQGLQFLFEYFSETQRNKGNFPGRFSGRQFSNSRSEMNVSTLELGDSALYLCASSLGDRAPLGNTEAFFGQGTRLTVV.